Below are 6 T cell receptor beta chains sequenced from a single sample in a study of T cell repertoires in cytomegalovirus infection. TCRdb reprocessed the reads via MiXCR and lists one record per CDR3 protein. Seen here are roughly 630,000 distinct CDR3 sequences, 20% to 25% observed once, and the top ten hold 7.5% to 9%. Sequencing used CD8+ T cells from PBMCs. The receptors were gathered from a human donor in good health (CMV status not recorded). Some clones in this sample may be carry-over from other donors' samples.

The V call is TRBV6-2 or TRBV6-3, the J call TRBJ2-1; D may be TRBD2 (6 bases). The V gene's germline CDR1 is MNHEY and CDR2 SVGEGT. V shed 11 bases and J shed 9 bases, with 26 bases lying between them. The CDR3 totals 15 residues. The CDR3 protein is CAGSVTALAAGEQFF. DNA of the CDR3: TGTGCCGGATCCGTCACCGCATTAGCGGCCGGTGAGCAGTTCTTC.

This clonotype was observed once. This rearrangement joins TRBV28 to TRBJ1-5, with a weak D call TRBD1 (6 bases). V dropped 1 base and J dropped 1 base, with 11 bases sitting between them. CDR1 is MDHEN and CDR2 is SYDVKM in the germline V gene. The CDR3 is 16 residues long. CDR3 loop: CASSLLAGESNQPQHF. The DNA for the CDR3 is TGTGCCAGCAGTTTATTGGCAGGGGAGAGCAATCAGCCCCAGCATTTT.

This clonotype was detected many times. The chain carries TRBV7-2 and TRBJ2-5; 11 bases map to TRBD2. Trimming at V came to 5 bases and at J to 5 bases, leaving 7 bases not matched to a gene. Germline CDR1 and CDR2: SGHTA and FQGNSA. CDR3 length: 15 amino acids. The CDR3 DNA reads TGTGCCAGCAGCATTAGCGGGGGGGCCGGGGAGACCCAGTACTTC. This gives the protein CASSISGGAGETQYF.

The chain joins TRBV2 to TRBJ1-1, with 7 nucleotides matching TRBD1. CDR3 size: 17 residues. Germline CDR1 and CDR2: SNHLY and FYNNEI. With V trimmed by 7 bases and J by 4 bases, 18 bases remained unmatched. The CDR3 coding sequence is TGTGCCAGCACTTATGACAGGGAAGGGCTTACGGGCACTGAAGCTTTCTTT. Residues: CASTYDREGLTGTEAFF.

The chain combines TRBV28 with TRBJ1-2; no definite D call. Germline CDR1 reads MDHEN; CDR2 reads SYDVKM. Trimming stripped 7 bases from V and 2 bases from J, with 20 bases between. The CDR3 runs to 16 residues. The CDR3 spells CASIPLVVEKNYGYTF. CDR3 DNA sequence: TGTGCCAGCATCCCCCTCGTCGTCGAAAAAAACTATGGCTACACCTTC.

This clonotype was seen repeatedly, ten times or more. The V call is TRBV6-6, the J call TRBJ1-5, with no clear D. CDR1 is MNHNY, CDR2 SVGAGI, per germline (reference sequence). Deletions cut 2 bases from V and 1 base from J, with 9 bases between. The CDR3 covers 15 residues. The DNA of the CDR3 is TGTGCCAGCAGTTACCTGGGCGACAGCAATCAGCCCCAGCATTTT. The encoded protein is CASSYLGDSNQPQHF.